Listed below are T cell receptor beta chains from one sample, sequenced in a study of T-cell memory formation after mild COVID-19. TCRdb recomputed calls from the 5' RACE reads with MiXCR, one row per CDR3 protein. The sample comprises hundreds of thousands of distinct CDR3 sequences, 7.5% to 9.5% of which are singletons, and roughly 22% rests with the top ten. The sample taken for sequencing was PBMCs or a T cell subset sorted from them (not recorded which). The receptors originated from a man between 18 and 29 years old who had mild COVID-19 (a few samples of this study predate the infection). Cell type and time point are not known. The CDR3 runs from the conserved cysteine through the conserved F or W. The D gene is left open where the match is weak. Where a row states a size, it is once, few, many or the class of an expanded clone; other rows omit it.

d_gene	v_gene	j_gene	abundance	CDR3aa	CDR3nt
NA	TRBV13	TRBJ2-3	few	CASSLRWGSTDTQYF	TGTGCCAGCAGCTTAAGGTGGGGGAGCACAGATACGCAGTATTTT
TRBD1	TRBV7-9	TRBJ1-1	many	CASSLRGPNTEAFF	TGTGCCAGCAGCTTAAGGGGGCCGAACACTGAAGCTTTCTTT
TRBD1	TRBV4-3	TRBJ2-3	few	CASSQEGQGSDTQYF	TGCGCCAGCAGCCAAGAGGGACAGGGGTCAGATACGCAGTATTTT
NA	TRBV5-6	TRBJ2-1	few	CASSLVQGANEQFF	TGTGCCAGCAGCTTGGTACAGGGAGCCAATGAGCAGTTCTTC
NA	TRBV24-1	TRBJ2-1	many	CATSDQDYSSYNEQFF	TGTGCCACCAGTGACCAAGACTATTCCTCCTACAATGAGCAGTTCTTC
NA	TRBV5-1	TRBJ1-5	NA	CASSRDGVNQPQHF	TGCGCCAGCAGCCGGGACGGAGTTAATCAGCCCCAGCATTTT
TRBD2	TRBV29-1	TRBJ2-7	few	CSMAGSGGYEQYF	TGCAGCATGGCAGGTAGCGGGGGCTACGAGCAGTACTTC
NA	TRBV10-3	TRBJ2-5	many	CAISESTGRGPETQYF	TGTGCCATCAGTGAGTCGACGGGGCGGGGGCCTGAGACCCAGTACTTC
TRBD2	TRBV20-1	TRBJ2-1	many	CSAPPGRRGGHNEQFF	TGCAGTGCTCCACCCGGGCGGCGGGGGGGCCACAATGAGCAGTTCTTC
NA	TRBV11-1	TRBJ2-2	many	CASSSDMGLSTGELFF	TGTGCCAGCAGCTCGGACATGGGCCTCTCAACCGGGGAGCTGTTTTTT
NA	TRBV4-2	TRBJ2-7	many	CASSQDLRTGGQYYEQYF	TGTGCCAGCAGCCAAGATCTTCGGACGGGGGGCCAGTACTACGAGCAGTACTTC
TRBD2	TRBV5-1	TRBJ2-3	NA	CASSLERGDTDTQYF	TGCGCCAGCAGCTTGGAGCGGGGGGACACAGATACGCAGTATTTT
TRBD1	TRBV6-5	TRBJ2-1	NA	CASRPTGVTYNEQFF	TGTGCCAGCAGACCGACAGGGGTCACCTACAATGAGCAGTTCTTC
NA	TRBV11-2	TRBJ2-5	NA	CASSLPETQYF	TGTGCCAGCAGCTTGCCAGAGACCCAGTACTTC
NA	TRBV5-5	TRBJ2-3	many	CASSLVPSLGDTQYF	TGTGCCAGCAGCTTGGTCCCTAGTCTTGGAGATACGCAGTATTTT
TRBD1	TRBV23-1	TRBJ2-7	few	CASSPDCPPWDRGPPWTYEQYF	TGCGCCAGCAGTCCTGATTGCCCCCCGTGGGACAGGGGGCCCCCATGGACCTACGAGCAGTACTTC
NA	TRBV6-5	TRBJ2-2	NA	CASSPGGGGTGELFF	TGTGCCAGCAGTCCCGGGGGCGGGGGCACCGGGGAGCTGTTTTTT
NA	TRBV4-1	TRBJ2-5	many	CASSQGYRQETQYF	TGCGCCAGCAGCCAAGGGTACAGGCAAGAGACCCAGTACTTC
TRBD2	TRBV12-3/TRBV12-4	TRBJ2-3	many	CASSQGPSGDTQYF	TGTGCCAGCAGCCAAGGGCCTAGCGGAGATACGCAGTATTTT
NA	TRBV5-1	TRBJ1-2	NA	CASSPGGQGTDGYTF	TGCGCCAGCAGCCCCGGAGGGCAGGGGACGGATGGCTACACCTTC
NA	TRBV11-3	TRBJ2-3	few	CASSAIAADTQYF	TGTGCCAGCAGCGCCATAGCGGCAGATACGCAGTATTTT
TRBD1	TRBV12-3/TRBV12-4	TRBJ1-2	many	CASRGQINYGYTF	TGTGCCAGCAGGGGACAGATTAACTATGGCTACACCTTC
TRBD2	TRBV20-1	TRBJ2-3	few	CSALRGGSSTDTQYF	TGCAGTGCCTTACGGGGGGGGTCGAGCACAGATACGCAGTATTTT
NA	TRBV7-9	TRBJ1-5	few	CASASSNQPQHF	TGTGCCTCAGCGTCGTCGAATCAGCCCCAGCATTTT
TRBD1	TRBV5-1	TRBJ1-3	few	CASSFGQDPSGTIYF	TGCGCCAGCAGCTTCGGACAGGATCCGTCCGGCACCATATATTTT
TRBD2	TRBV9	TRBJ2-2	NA	CASSEEGLASGELFF	TGTGCCAGCAGCGAAGAGGGACTAGCCTCCGGGGAGCTGTTTTTT
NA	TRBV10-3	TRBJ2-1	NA	CAISETRDGSSYNEQFF	TGTGCCATCAGTGAGACCCGTGACGGGAGCTCCTACAATGAGCAGTTCTTC
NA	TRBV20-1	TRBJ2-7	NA	CSATTREAYEQYF	TGCAGTGCAACCACTAGAGAAGCCTACGAGCAGTACTTC
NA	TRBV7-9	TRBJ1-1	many	CASSLAGAEAFF	TGTGCCAGCAGCTTAGCTGGGGCTGAAGCTTTCTTT
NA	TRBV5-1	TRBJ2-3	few	CASPRDLCTDTQYF	TGCGCCAGTCCCAGGGACCTGTGCACAGATACGCAGTATTTT
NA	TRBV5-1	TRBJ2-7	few	CASSLEGWGAVYEQYF	TGCGCCAGCAGCTTGGAGGGATGGGGGGCGGTTTACGAGCAGTACTTC
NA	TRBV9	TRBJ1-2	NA	CASSPRVEFGYTF	TGTGCCAGCAGCCCACGAGTAGAATTTGGCTACACCTTC
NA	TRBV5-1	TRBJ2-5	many	CASSLRGAGETQYF	TGCGCCAGCAGCTTGAGGGGGGCAGGGGAGACCCAGTACTTC
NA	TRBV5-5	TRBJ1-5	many	CASSFTGNQPQHF	TGTGCCAGCAGCTTTACCGGGAATCAGCCCCAGCATTTT
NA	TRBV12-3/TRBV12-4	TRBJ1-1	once	CASRSGTNTEAF	TGTGCCAGCAGGAGTGGGACGAACACTGAAGCTTTT
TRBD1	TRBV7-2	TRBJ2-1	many	CASSLLGTAYNEQFF	TGTGCCAGCAGCTTATTGGGGACAGCCTACAATGAGCAGTTCTTC
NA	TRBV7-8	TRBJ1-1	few	CASSFSAGTTEAFF	TGTGCCAGCAGCTTCTCAGCAGGGACCACTGAAGCTTTCTTT
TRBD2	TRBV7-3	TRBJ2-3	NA	CASSIGLAGFTDTQYF	TGTGCCAGCAGCATAGGACTAGCGGGTTTCACAGATACGCAGTATTTT
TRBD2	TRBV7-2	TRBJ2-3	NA	CASSLAGYGTDTQYF	TGTGCCAGCAGTCTAGCGGGGTACGGCACAGATACGCAGTATTTT
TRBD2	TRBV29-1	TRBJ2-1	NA	CSHPQGLLGNEQFF	TGCAGCCATCCCCAGGGACTACTAGGGAATGAGCAGTTCTTC
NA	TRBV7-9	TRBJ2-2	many	CASSFQGVDTGELFF	TGTGCCAGCAGCTTTCAAGGGGTTGACACCGGGGAGCTGTTTTTT
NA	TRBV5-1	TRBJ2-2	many	CASSLDPGELFF	TGCGCCAGCAGCTTGGACCCCGGGGAGCTGTTTTTT
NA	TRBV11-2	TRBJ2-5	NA	CASSSSPGSGETQYF	TGTGCCAGCAGCTCTAGCCCGGGGTCTGGAGAGACCCAGTACTTC
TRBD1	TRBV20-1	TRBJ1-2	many	CSASSGGDGYTF	TGCAGTGCTAGTTCAGGGGGTGATGGCTACACCTTC
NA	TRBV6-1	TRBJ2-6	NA	CASSDTGTISGANVLTF	TGTGCCAGCAGTGACACCGGGACAATCTCTGGGGCCAACGTCCTGACTTTC
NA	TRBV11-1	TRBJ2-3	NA	CASSLGGRGHDTQYF	TGTGCCAGCAGCTTAGGGGGCAGGGGCCACGATACGCAGTATTTT
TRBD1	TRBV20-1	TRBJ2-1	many	CSARGQGAGDEQFF	TGCAGTGCTAGAGGACAGGGGGCAGGGGATGAGCAGTTCTTC
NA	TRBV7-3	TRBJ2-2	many	CASSKRPATGELFF	TGTGCCAGCAGCAAACGCCCGGCCACCGGGGAGCTGTTTTTT
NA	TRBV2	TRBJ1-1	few	CASRTDSGNTEAFF	TGTGCCAGCAGGACGGACTCGGGGAACACTGAAGCTTTCTTT
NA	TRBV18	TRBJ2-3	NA	CASSSGQITDTQYF	TGTGCCAGCTCATCCGGACAGATCACAGATACGCAGTATTTT
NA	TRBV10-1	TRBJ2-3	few	CASSARGFTDTQYF	TGCGCCAGCAGTGCTCGGGGTTTCACAGATACGCAGTATTTT
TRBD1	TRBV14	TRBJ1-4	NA	CASSQAQGGEKLFF	TGTGCCAGCAGCCAAGCCCAGGGGGGTGAAAAACTGTTTTTT
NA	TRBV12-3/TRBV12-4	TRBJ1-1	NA	CASTLAGGDTEAFF	TGTGCCAGCACCCTCGCGGGTGGGGACACTGAAGCTTTCTTT
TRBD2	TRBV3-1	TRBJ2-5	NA	CASSQGRSGGARQETQYF	TGTGCCAGCAGCCAAGGTCGCTCCGGGGGGGCCAGACAAGAGACCCAGTACTTC
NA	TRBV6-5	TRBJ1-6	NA	CASSLKWGLDSPLHF	TGTGCCAGCAGTTTGAAGTGGGGCCTCGACTCACCCCTCCACTTT